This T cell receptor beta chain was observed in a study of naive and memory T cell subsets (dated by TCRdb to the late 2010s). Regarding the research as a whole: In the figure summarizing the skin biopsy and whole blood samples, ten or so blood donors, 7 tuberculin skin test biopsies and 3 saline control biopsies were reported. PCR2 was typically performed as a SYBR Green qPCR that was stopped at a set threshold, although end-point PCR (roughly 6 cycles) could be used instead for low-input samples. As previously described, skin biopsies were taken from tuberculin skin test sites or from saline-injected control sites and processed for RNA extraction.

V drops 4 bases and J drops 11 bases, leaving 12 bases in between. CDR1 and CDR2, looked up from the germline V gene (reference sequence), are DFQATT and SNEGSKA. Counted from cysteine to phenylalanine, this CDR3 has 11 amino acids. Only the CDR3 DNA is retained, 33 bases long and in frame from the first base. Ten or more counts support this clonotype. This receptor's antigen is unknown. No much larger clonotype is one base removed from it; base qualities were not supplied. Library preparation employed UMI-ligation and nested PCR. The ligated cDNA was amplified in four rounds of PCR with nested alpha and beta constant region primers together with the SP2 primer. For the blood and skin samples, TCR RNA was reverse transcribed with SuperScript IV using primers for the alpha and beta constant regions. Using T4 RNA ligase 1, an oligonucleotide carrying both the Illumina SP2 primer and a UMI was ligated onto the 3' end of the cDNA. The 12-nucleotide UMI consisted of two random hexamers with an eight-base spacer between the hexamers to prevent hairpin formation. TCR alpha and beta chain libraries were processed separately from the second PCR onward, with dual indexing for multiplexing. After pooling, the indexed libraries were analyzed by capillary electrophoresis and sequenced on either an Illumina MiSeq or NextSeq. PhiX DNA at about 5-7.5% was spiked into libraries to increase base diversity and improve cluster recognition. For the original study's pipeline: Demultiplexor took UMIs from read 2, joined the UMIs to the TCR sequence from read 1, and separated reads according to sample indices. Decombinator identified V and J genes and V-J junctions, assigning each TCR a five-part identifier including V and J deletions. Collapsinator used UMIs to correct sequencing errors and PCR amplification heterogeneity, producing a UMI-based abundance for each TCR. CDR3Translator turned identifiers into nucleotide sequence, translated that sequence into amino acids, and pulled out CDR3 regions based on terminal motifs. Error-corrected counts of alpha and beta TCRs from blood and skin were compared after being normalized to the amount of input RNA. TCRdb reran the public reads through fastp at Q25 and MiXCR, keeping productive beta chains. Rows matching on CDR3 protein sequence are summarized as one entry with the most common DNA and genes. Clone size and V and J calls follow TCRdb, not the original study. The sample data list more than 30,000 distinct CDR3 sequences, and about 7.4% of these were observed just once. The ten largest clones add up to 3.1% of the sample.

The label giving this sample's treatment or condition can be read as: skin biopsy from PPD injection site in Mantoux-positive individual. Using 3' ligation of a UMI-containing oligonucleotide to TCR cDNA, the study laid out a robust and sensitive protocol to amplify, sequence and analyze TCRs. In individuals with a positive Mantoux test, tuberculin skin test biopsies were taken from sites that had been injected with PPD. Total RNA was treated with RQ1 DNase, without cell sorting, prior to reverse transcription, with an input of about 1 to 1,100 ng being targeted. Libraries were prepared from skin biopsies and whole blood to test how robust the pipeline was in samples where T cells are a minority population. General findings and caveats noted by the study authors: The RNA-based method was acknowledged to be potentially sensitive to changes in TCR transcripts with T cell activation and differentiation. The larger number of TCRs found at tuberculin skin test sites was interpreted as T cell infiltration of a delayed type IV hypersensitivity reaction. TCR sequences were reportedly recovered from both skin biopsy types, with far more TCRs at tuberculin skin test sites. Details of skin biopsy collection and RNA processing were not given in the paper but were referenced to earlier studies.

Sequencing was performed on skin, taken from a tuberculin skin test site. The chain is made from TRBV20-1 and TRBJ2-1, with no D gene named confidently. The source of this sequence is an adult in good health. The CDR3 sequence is CSAMGPAKQFF. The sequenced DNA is TGCAGTGCTATGGGTCCAGCTAAGCAGTTCTTC.